This T cell receptor beta chain was captured in a study of neurological immune-mediated disorders. Regarding the study as a whole: The multiple sclerosis repertoire cluster was not associated with any clinical or MRI feature, with the authors stating that larger cohorts are needed. Phylogenetic grouping assigned the repertoires of 18 of 34 multiple sclerosis patients to a single cluster of related CDR3 sequences. This cluster may be a repertoire-level signature.

A 10-nucleotide random UMI tagged transcripts in template-switch 5'RACE cDNA synthesis. TCRdb re-derived calls from the 5' RACE reads in MiXCR, one entry per CDR3 protein. The data hold some 60,000 distinct CDR3 sequences, with 2% to 3% observed a single time. PBMCs stored at -80 C, numbering 2 million, were the origin of the unsorted libraries. Concerning this clonotype: The antigen remains unidentified.

The CDR3 length is 14 residues. Per germline, CDR1 ENHRY and CDR2 SYGVKD. V was trimmed by 0 bases and J by 5 bases, leaving 9 bases between them. The rearrangement links TRBV10-3 to TRBJ2-3; D not certain. The material sequenced was PBMCs. The source of this sequence is a man over 45 with multiple sclerosis. The CDR3 region is CAISESDWGDTQYF. The DNA for the CDR3 is TGTGCCATCAGTGAGTCGGATTGGGGAGATACGCAGTATTTT.